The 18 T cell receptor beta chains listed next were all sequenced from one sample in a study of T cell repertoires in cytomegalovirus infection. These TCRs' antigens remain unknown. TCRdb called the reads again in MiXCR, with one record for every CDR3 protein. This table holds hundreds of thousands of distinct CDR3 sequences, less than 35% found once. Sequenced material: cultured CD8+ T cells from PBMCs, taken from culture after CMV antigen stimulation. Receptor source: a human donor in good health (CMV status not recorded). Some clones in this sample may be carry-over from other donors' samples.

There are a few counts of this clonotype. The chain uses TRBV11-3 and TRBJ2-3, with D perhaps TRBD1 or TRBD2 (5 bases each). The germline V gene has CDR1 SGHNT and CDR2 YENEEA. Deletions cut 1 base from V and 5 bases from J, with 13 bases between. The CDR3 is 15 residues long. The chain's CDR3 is CASSLASGRGDTQYF. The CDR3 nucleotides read TGTGCCAGCAGCTTAGCTTCGGGGCGCGGAGATACGCAGTATTTT.

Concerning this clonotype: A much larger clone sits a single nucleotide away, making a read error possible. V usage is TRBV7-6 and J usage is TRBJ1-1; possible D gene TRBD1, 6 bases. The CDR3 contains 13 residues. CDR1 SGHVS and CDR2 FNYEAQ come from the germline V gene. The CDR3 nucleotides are TGTGTCAGCACCTCAGGGGATTACACTGAAGCTTTCTTT. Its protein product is CVSTSGDYTEAFF.

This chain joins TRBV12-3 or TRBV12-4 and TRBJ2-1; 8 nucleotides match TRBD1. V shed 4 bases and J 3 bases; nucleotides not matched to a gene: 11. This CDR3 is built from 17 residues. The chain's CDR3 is CASSSTPTGGIYNEQFF. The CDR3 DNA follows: TGTGCCAGCAGTTCGACCCCTACAGGGGGTATCTACAATGAGCAGTTCTTC.

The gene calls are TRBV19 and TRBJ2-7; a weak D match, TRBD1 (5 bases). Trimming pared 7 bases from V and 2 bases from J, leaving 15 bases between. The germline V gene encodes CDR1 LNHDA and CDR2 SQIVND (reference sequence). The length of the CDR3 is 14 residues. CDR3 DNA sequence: TGTGCCAGTATCACAGGACGGCCAACCTACGAGCAGTACGTC. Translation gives CASITGRPTYEQYV.

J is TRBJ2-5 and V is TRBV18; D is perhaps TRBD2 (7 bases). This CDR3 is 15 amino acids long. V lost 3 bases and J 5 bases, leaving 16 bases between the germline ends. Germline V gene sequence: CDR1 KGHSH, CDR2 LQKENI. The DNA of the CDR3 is TGTGCCAGCTCACCGGTTGGGGGGGCCAAGGAGACCCAGTACTTC. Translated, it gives CASSPVGGAKETQYF.

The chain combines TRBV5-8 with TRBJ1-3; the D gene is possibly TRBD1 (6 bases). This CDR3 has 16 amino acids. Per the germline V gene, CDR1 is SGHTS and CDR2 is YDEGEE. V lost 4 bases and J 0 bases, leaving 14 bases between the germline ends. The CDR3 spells CASSAPGHLSGNTIYF. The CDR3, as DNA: TGTGCCAGCAGCGCCCCGGGACACCTCTCTGGAAACACCATATATTTT.

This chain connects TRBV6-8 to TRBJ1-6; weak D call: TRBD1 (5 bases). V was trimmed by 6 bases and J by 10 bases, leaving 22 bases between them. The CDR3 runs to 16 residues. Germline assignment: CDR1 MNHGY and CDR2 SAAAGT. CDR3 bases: TGTGCCAGCAGCCGAGGGACTCCAAACGCGTGGTCACCCCTCCACTTT. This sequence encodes CASSRGTPNAWSPLHF.

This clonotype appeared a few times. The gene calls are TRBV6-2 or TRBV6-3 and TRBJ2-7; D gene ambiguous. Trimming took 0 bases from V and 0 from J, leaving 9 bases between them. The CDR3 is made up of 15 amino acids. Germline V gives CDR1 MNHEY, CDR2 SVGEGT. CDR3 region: CASSYSRRISYEQYV. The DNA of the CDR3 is TGTGCCAGCAGTTACTCAAGAAGGATCTCCTACGAGCAGTACGTC.

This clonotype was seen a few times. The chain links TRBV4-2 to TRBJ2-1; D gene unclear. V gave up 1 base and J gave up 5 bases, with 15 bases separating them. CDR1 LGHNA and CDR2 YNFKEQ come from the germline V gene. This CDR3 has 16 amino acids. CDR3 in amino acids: CASSQGFSLNNNEQFF. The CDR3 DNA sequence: TGTGCCAGCAGCCAAGGCTTCTCCCTTAACAACAATGAGCAGTTCTTC.

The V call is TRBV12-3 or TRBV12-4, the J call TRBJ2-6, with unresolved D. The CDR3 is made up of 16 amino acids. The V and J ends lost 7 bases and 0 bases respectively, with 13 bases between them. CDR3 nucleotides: TGTGCCAGCAAAGGACGGAGCAGCTCTGGGGCCAACGTCCTGACTTTC. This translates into CASKGRSSSGANVLTF.

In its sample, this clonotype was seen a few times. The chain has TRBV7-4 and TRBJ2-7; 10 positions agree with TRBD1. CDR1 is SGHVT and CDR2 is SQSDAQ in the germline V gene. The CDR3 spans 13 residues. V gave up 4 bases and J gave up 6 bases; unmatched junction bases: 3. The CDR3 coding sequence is TGTGCCAGCAGCTGGGACAGGGGACCCGAGCAGTACTTC. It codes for CASSWDRGPEQYF.

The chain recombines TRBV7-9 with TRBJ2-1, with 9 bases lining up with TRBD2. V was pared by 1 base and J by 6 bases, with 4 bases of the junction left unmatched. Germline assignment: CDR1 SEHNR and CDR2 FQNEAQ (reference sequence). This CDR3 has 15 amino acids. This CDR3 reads CASSLVRGGGNEQFF. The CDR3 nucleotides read TGTGCCAGCAGCTTAGTGCGGGGGGGCGGCAATGAGCAGTTCTTC.

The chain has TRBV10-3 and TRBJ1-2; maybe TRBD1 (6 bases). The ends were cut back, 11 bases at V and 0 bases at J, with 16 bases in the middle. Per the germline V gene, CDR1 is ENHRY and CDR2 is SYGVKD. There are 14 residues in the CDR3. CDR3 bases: TGTGCCTCTCGGACAGTTATAGCTAACTATGGCTACACCTTC. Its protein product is CASRTVIANYGYTF.

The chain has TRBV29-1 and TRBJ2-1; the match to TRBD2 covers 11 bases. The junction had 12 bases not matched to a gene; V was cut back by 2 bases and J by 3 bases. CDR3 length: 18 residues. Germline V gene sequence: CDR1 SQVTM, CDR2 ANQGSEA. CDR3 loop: CSVEKAIASGGYYNEQFF. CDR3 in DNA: TGCAGCGTTGAAAAGGCCATCGCTAGCGGGGGGTACTACAATGAGCAGTTCTTC.

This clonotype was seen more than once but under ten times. CDR3 region: CASSYYPAGGGRPTDTQYF. CDR3 bases: TGTGCCAGCAGTTACTACCCGGCGGGGGGAGGACGCCCCACAGATACGCAGTATTTT. V and J are TRBV6-5 and TRBJ2-3; TRBD2 aligns across 8 bases. J gave up 2 bases and V 1 base, and 14 bases lay outside the gene matches. Germline CDR1 MNHEY, CDR2 SVGAGI. The CDR3 covers 19 residues.

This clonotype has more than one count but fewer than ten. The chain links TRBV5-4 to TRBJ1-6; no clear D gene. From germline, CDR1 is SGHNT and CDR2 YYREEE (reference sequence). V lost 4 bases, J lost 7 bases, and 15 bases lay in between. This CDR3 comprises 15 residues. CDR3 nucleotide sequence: TGTGCCAGCAGCAGCTCTCAGGCCCCGAATTCACCCCTCCACTTT. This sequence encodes CASSSSQAPNSPLHF.

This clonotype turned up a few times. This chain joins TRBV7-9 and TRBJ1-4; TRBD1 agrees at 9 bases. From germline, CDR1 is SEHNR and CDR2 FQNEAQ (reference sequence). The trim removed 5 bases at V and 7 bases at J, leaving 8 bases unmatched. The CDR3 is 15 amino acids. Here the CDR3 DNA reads TGTGCCAGCAGCCCACCGGGACAGGGTGGTGAAAAACTGTTTTTT. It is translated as CASSPPGQGGEKLFF. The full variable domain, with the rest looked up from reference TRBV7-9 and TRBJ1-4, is DTGVSQNPRHKITKRGQNVTFRCDPISEHNRLYWYRQTLGQGPEFLTYFQNEAQLEKSRLLSDRFSAERPKGSFSTLEIQRTEQGDSAMYLCASSPPGQGGEKLFFGSGTQLSVL.

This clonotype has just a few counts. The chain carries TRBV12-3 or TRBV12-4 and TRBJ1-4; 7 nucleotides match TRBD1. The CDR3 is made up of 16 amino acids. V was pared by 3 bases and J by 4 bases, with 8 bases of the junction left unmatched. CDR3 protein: CASSFQTGTVNEKLFF. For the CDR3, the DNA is TGTGCCAGCAGTTTCCAAACCGGGACAGTTAATGAAAAACTGTTTTTT.